A single sample gave rise to the 2 T cell receptor beta chains below, sequenced in a study of radiation and T cells in renal cell carcinoma. The method was immunoSEQ multiplex PCR; TCRdb's version includes in-frame clones alone and lacks a portion of them. The sample includes just over 150,000 clones, roughly 89% of them seen just once. Time point reported: blood 2 weeks post-SBRT. Treatment: 15 Gy SBRT to primary tumor, nephrectomy 4 weeks later. The sample here was blood, taken from a patient whose treatment included radiotherapy and nephrectomy. The receptors here all came from a woman in her 50s with renal cell carcinoma.

The genes are TRBV7-9 and TRBJ2-5; D not certain. From germline, CDR1 is SEHNR and CDR2 FQNEAQ (reference sequence). V was trimmed by 1 base and J by 2 bases, leaving 8 bases between them. This CDR3 spans 14 amino acids. This chain's CDR3 is CASSLGQDQETQYF. The CDR3 coding sequence is TGTGCCAGCAGCTTAGGCCAGGATCAAGAGACCCAGTACTTC. The full variable domain, completed using reference TRBV7-9 and TRBJ2-5, is DTGVSQNPRHKITKRGQNVTFRCDPISEHNRLYWYRQTLGQGPEFLTYFQNEAQLEKSRLLSDRFSAERPKGSFSTLEIQRTEQGDSAMYLCASSLGQDQETQYFGPGTRLLVL.

The rearrangement joins TRBV6-1 to TRBJ1-1; D remains unclear. V lost 4 bases to trimming and J lost 1 base, with 10 bases between them. The germline V gene encodes CDR1 MNHNS and CDR2 SASEGT. CDR3 length equals 14 residues. The CDR3: CASSGGSPNTEAFF. Here the CDR3 DNA reads TGTGCCAGCAGTGGCGGATCCCCGAACACTGAAGCTTTCTTT.